The T cell receptor beta chain under discussion was sequenced for a study of blood T cell repertoires in COVID-19. Study as a whole: Material from acute and convalescent COVID-19 was sourced from the United States, Italy and Spain. Sources were T cells, B-cell-depleted T cells, or PBMCs; the material itself was cDNA or gDNA.

This CDR3 is built from 11 residues. Deletions cut 0 bases from V and 11 bases from J, with 8 bases between. The germline V gene encodes CDR1 SGHNT and CDR2 YYREEE (reference sequence). In the source study's methods: How many nucleated cells were present was estimated from reference gene primer amplification. The repertoire was sequenced with immunoSEQ multiplex PCR; TCRdb's copy has only in-frame clones and lacks some. V and J calls and clone size are those listed in that table; D and trimming were worked out from the DNA. The sample shows around 400,000 clones, over 75% of them seen only once. A Seattle source enrolled patients during active infection and followed them longitudinally.

The clonotype originates from a woman aged 60-75 years with COVID-19, enrolled during active disease. The rearrangement links TRBV5-4 to TRBJ1-1; possibly TRBD1 for D (5 bases). Sequencing used peripheral blood. The CDR3 sequence is CASSLEGSAFF. The CDR3 nucleotides read TGTGCCAGCAGCTTGGAGGGGTCCGCTTTCTTT.